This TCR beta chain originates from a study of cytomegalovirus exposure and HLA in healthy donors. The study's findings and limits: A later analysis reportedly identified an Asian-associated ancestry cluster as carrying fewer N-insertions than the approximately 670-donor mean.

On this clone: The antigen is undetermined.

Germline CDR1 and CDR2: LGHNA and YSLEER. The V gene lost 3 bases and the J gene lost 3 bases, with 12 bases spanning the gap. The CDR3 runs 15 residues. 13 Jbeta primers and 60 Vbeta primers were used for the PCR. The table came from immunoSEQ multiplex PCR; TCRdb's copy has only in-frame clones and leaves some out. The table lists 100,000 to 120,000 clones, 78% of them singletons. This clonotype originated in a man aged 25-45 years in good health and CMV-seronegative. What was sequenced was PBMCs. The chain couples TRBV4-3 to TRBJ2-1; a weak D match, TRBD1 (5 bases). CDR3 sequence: CASSQNQGYYNEQFF. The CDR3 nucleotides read TGCGCCAGCAGCCAGAACCAGGGCTACTACAATGAGCAGTTCTTC.